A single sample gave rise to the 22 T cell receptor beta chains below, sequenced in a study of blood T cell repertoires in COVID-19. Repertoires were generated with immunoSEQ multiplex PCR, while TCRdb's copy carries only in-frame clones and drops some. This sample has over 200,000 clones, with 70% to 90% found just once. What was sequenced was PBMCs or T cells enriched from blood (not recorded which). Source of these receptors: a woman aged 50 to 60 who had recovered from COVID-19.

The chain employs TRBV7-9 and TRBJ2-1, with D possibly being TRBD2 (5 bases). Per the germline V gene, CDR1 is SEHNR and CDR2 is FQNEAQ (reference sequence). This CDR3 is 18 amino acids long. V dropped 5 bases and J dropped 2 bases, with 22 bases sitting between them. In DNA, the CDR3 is TGTGCCAGCAGCCAACGACTATTTGGAGTAGGCGCCTACAATGAGCAGTTCTTC. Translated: CASSQRLFGVGAYNEQFF.

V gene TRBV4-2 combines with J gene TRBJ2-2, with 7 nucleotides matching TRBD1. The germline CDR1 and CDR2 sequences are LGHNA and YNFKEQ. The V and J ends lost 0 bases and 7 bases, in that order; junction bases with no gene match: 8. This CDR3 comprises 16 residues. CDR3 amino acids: CASSQDRGKFGGELFF. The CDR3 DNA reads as TGTGCCAGCAGCCAAGACAGGGGGAAATTCGGCGGGGAGCTGTTTTTT.

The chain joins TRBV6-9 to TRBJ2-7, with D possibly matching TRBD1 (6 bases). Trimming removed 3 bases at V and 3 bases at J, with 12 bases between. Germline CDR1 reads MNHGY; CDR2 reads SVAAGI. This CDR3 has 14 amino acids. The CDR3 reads CASSYLQGSYEQYF. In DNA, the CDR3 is TGTGCCAGCAGTTACCTACAGGGCAGCTACGAGCAGTACTTC.

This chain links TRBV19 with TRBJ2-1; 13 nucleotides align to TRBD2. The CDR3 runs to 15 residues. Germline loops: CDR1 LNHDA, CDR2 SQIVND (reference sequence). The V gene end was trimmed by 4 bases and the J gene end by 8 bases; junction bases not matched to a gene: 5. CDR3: CASSRTSGSKDEQFF. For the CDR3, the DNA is TGTGCCAGTAGTAGGACTAGCGGGAGTAAAGATGAGCAGTTCTTC.

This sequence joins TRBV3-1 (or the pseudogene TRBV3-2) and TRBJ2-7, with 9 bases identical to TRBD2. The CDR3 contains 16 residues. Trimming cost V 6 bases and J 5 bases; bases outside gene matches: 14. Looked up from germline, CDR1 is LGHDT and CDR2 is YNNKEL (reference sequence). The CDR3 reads CASSLLAGGRANEQYF. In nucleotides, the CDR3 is TGTGCCAGCAGTCTCCTAGCTGGCGGGAGGGCCAACGAGCAGTACTTC.

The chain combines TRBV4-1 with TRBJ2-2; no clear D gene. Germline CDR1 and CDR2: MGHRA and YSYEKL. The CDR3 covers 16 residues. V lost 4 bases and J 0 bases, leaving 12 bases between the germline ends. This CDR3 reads CASSLETYANTGELFF. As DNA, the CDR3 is TGCGCCAGCAGCCTCGAGACATACGCGAACACCGGGGAGCTGTTTTTT.

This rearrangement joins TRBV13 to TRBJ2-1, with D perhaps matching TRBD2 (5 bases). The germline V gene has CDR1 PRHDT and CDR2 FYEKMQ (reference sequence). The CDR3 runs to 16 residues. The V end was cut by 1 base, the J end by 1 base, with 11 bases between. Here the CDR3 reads CASSLVDSGSYNEQFF. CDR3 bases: TGTGCCAGCAGCTTAGTCGATTCGGGGTCCTACAATGAGCAGTTCTTC.

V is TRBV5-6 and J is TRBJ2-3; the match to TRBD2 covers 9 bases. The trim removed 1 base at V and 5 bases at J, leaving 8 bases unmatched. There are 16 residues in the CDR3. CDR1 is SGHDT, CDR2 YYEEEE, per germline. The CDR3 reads CASSLYFVAGEDTQYF. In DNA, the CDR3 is TGTGCCAGCAGCTTGTACTTTGTAGCGGGAGAAGATACGCAGTATTTT.

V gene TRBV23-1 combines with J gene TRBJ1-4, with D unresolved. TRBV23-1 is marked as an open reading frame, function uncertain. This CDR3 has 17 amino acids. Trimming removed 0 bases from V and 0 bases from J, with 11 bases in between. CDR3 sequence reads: CASSQSRTAATNEKLFF. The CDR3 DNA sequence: TGCGCCAGCAGTCAATCAAGGACTGCGGCAACTAATGAAAAACTGTTTTTT.

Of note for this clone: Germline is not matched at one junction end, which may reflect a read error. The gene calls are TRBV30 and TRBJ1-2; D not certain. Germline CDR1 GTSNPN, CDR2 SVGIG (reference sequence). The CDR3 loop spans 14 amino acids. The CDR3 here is CPDGEGMVFYGYTF. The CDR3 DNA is TGCCCTGACGGCGAGGGAATGGTTTTCTATGGCTACACCTTC.

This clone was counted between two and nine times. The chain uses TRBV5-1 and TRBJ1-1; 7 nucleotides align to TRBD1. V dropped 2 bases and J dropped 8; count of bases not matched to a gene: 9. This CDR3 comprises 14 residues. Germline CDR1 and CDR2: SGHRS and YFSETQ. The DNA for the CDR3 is TGCGCCAGCAGCTTACAGGGGAACATAGGGGAAGCTTTCTTT. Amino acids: CASSLQGNIGEAFF.

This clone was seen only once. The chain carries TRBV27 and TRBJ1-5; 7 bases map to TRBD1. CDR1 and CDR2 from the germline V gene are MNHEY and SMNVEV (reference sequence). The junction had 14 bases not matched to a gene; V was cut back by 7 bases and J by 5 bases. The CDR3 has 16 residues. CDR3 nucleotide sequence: TGTGCCAGCAAAAAAGGATGGGGACAGTTCGATCAGCCCCAGCATTTT. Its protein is CASKKGWGQFDQPQHF.

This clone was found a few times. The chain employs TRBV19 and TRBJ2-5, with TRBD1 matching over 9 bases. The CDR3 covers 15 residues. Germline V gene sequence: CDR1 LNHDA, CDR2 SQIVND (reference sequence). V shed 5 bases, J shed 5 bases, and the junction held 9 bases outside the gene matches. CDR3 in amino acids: CASSPDRGGSETQYF. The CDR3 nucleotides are TGTGCCAGTAGTCCAGACAGGGGGGGTTCGGAGACCCAGTACTTC.

CDR3 sequence: CASSLAIGQTLNYGYTF. CDR3 coding DNA: TGTGCCAGCAGCTTGGCCATTGGACAGACCCTCAACTATGGCTACACCTTC. The gene calls are TRBV5-4 and TRBJ1-2, with D maybe TRBD1 (6 bases). V lost 0 bases to trimming and J lost 2 bases, with 17 bases between them. The CDR3 consists of 17 residues. Germline CDR1 SGHNT, CDR2 YYREEE (reference sequence).

CDR3 region: CASLPLVLGGSMNTEAFF. CDR3 DNA sequence: TGTGCCAGCCTGCCGTTAGTCCTTGGGGGGTCGATGAACACTGAAGCTTTCTTT. The chain has TRBV19 and TRBJ1-1, with D possibly TRBD1 on 5 matching bases. Per the germline V gene, CDR1 is LNHDA and CDR2 is SQIVND (reference sequence). V was shortened by 9 bases and J by 0 bases, with 26 bases between the two germline ends. This CDR3 has 18 amino acids.

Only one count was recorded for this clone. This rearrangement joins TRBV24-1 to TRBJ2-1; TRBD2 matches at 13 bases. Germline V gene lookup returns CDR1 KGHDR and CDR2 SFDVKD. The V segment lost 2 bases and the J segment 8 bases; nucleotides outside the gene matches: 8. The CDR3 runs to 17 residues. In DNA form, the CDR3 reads TGTGCCACCAGTGATTGGGTACTAGCGGGAGGGCGAGATGAGCAGTTCTTC. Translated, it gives CATSDWVLAGGRDEQFF.

For the CDR3, the DNA is TGTGCCAGCAGTTTCTCGGGGTTGACTGAAAAACTGTTTTTT. Translated, it gives CASSFSGLTEKLFF. V and J are TRBV28 and TRBJ1-4; no clear D gene. V shed 3 bases and J shed 7 bases, with 12 bases lying between them. Germline values: CDR1 MDHEN, CDR2 SYDVKM. The CDR3 extends over 14 amino acids.

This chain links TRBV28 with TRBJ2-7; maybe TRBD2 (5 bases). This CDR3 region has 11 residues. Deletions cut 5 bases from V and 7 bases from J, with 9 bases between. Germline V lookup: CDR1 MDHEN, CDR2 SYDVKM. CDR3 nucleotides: TGTGCCAGCAGTACACGGAGGGAGCAGTACTTC. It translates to CASSTRREQYF.

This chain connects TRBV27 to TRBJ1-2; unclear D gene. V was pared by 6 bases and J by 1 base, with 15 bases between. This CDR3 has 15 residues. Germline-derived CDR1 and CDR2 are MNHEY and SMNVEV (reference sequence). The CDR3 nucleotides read TGTGCCAGCAGGGGAGGAGAAGCAATTAACTATGGCTACACCTTC. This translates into CASRGGEAINYGYTF.

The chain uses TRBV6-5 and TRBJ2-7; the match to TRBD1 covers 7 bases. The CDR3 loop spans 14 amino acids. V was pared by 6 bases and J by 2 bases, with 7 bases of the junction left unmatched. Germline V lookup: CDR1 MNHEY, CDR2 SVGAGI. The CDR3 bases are TGTGCCAGCAGCCAACAGGGGACCACCTACGAGCAGTACTTC. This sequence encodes CASSQQGTTYEQYF.

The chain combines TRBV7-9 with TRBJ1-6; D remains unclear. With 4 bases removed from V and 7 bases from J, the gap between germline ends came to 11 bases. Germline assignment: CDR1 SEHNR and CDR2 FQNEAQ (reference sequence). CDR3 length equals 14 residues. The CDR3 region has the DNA TGTGCCAGCAGCTCTGGGAGGGTAAATTCACCCCTCCACTTT. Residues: CASSSGRVNSPLHF. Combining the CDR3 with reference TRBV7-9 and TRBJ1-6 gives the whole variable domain DTGVSQNPRHKITKRGQNVTFRCDPISEHNRLYWYRQTLGQGPEFLTYFQNEAQLEKSRLLSDRFSAERPKGSFSTLEIQRTEQGDSAMYLCASSSGRVNSPLHFGNGTRLTVT.

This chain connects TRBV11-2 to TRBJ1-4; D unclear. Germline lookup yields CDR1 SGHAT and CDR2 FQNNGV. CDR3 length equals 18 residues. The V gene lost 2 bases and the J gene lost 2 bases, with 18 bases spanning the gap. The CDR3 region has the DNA TGTGCCAGCAGCTTATCATCAGTCATCAGGCCTACTAATGAAAAACTGTTTTTT. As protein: CASSLSSVIRPTNEKLFF.